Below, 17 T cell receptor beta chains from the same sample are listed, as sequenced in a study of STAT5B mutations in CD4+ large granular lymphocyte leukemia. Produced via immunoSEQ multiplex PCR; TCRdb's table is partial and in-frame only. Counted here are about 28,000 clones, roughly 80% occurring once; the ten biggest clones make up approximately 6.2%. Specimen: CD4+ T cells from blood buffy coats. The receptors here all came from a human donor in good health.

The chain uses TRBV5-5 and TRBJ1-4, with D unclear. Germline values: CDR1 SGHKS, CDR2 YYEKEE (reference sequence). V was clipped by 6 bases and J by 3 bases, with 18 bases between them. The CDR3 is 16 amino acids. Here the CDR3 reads CASTPEVGSSNEKLFF. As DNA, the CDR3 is TGTGCCAGCACCCCGGAGGTGGGCTCATCTAATGAAAAACTGTTTTTT.

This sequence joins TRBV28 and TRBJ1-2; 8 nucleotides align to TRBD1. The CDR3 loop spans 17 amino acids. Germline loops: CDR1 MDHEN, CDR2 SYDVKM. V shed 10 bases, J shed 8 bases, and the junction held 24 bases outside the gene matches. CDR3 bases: TGTGCCACGACCCCGGGGTTTATAGACCCGGGACAGGAAGGCTACACCTTC. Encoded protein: CATTPGFIDPGQEGYTF.

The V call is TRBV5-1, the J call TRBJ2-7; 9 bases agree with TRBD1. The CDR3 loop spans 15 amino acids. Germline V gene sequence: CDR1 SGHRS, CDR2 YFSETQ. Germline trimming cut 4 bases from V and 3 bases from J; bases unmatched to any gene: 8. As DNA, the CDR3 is TGCGCCAGCAGCGGAGGACGACAGGGGGTCTACGAGCAGTACTTC. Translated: CASSGGRQGVYEQYF.

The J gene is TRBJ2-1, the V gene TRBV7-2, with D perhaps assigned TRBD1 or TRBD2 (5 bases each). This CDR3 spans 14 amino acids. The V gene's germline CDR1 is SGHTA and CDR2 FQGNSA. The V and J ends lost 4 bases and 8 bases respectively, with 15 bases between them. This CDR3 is CASSSQNLGDEQFF. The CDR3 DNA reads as TGTGCCAGCAGCTCACAGAATCTGGGGGATGAGCAGTTCTTC.

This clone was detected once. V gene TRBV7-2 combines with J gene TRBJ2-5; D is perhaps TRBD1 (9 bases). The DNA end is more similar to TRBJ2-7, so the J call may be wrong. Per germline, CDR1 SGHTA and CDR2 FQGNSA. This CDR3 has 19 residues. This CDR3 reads CASSAQGAKAGTSSYEQYF. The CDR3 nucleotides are TGTGCCAGCAGCGCACAGGGGGCTAAGGCGGGGACTAGCTCCTACGAGCAGTACTTC.

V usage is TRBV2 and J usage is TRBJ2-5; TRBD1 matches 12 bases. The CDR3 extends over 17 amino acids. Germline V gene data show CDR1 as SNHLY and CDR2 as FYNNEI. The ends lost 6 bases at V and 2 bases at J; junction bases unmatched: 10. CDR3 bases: TGTGCCAGCAGCGGGACAGGGGGCAGGATTGTACAAGAGACCCAGTACTTC. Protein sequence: CASSGTGGRIVQETQYF.

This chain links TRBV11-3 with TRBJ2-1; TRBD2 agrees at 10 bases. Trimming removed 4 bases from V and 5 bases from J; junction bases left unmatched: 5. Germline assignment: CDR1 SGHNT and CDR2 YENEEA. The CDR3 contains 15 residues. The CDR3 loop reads CASSYSGGFNNEQFF. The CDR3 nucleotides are TGTGCCAGCAGCTATAGCGGGGGGTTTAACAATGAGCAGTTCTTC.

This CDR3 is CASSQVYRVGANVLTF. The DNA for the CDR3 is TGCGCCAGCAGCCAAGTTTACAGGGTTGGGGCCAACGTCCTGACTTTC. The V gene is TRBV4-3, the J gene TRBJ2-6; the D gene is possibly TRBD1 (6 bases). Germline assignment: CDR1 LGHNA and CDR2 YSLEER. The CDR3 totals 16 residues. The V end lost 1 base, the J end lost 3 bases, and 10 bases lay between the germline ends.

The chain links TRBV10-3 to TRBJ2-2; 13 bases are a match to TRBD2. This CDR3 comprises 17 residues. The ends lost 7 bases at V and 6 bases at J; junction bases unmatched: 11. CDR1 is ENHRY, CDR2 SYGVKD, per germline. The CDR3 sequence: CAITDGVGTSGAGELFF. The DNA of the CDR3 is TGTGCCATCACCGATGGGGTGGGGACTAGCGGGGCCGGGGAGCTGTTTTTT.

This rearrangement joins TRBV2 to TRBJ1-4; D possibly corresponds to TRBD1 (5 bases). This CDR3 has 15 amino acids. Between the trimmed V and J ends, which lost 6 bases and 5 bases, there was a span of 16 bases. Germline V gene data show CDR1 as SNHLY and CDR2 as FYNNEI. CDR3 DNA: TGTGCCAGCAGGGAAACGATGGCAGGGAATGAAAAACTGTTTTTT. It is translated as CASRETMAGNEKLFF.

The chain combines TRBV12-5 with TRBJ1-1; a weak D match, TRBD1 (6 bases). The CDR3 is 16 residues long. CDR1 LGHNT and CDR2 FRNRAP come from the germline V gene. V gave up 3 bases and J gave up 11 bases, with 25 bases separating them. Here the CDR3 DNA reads TGTGCTAGTGGTTTAACCCCCGGGACAAAAGGGGGGGATGCTTTCTTT. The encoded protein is CASGLTPGTKGGDAFF.

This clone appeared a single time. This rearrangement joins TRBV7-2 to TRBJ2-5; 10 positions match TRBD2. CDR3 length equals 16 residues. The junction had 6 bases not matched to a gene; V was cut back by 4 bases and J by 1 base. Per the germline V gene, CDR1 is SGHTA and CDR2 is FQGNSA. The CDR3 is CASSSRTSGVQETQYF. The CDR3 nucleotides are TGTGCCAGCAGCTCCAGGACTAGCGGAGTCCAAGAGACCCAGTACTTC.

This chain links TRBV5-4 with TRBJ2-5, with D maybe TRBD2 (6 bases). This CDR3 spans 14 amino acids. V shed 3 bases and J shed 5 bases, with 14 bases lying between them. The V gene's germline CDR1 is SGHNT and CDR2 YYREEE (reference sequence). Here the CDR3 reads CASSSSGGLETQYF. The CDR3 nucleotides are TGTGCCAGCAGCTCTTCCGGGGGTTTGGAGACCCAGTACTTC.

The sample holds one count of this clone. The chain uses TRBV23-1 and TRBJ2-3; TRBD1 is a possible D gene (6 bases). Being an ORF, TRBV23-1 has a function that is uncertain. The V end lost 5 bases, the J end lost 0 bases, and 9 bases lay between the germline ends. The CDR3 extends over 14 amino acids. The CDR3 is CASSDDRSTDTQYF. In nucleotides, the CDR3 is TGCGCCAGCAGTGACGACAGGAGCACAGATACGCAGTATTTT.

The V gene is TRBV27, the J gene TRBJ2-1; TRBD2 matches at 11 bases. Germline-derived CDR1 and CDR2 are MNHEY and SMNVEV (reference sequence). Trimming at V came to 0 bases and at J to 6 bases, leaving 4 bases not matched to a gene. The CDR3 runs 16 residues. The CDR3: CASSLSSGGAFNEQFF. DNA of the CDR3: TGTGCCAGCAGTTTATCTAGCGGGGGGGCATTCAATGAGCAGTTCTTC.

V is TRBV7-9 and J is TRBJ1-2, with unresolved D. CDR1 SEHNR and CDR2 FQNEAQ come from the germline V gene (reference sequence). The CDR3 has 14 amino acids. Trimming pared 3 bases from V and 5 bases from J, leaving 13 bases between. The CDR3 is CASSFVSGGYGYTF. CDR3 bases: TGTGCCAGCAGCTTCGTTTCGGGTGGATATGGCTACACCTTC.

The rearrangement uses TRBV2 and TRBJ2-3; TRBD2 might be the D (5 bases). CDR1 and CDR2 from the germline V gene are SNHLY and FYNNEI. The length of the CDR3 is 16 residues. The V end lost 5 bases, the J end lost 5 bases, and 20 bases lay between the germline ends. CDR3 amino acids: CASSIPVRVARDTQYF. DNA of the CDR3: TGTGCCAGCAGTATCCCCGTAAGGGTAGCGAGAGATACGCAGTATTTT. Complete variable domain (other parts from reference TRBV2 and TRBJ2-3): EPEVTQTPSHQVTQMGQEVILRCVPISNHLYFYWYRQILGQKVEFLVSFYNNEISEKSEIFDDQFSVERPDGSNFTLKIRSTKLEDSAMYFCASSIPVRVARDTQYFGPGTRLTVL.